Presented here are 14 T cell receptor beta chains from one specimen sequenced in a study of T cell changes during pregnancy in multiple sclerosis. Sequenced by immunoSEQ multiplex PCR; TCRdb stores in-frame clones only, minus some. The sample lists under 60,000 clones, around 94% occurring once. This specimen was CD4+ T cells from peripheral blood mononuclear cells, taken in the third trimester of pregnancy. The origin of the receptors is a female donor with multiple sclerosis, enrolled in a pregnancy study.

The rearrangement links TRBV2 to TRBJ2-2; 9 positions agree with TRBD1. From germline, CDR1 is SNHLY and CDR2 FYNNEI. V lost 5 bases, J lost 0 bases, and 1 base stayed unmatched. The CDR3 totals 15 residues. The CDR3 spells CASSRQGANTGELFF. CDR3 DNA sequence: TGTGCCAGCAGTCGACAGGGGGCGAACACCGGGGAGCTGTTTTTT.

J is TRBJ2-5 and V is TRBV5-4, with 7 nucleotides matching TRBD2. There are 14 residues in the CDR3. The ends lost 3 bases at V and 5 bases at J; junction bases unmatched: 7. The V gene's germline CDR1 is SGHNT and CDR2 YYREEE (reference sequence). The CDR3 DNA is TGTGCCAGCAGCTCTGGGACTATTGTGGAGACCCAGTACTTC. Protein sequence: CASSSGTIVETQYF.

The chain employs TRBV7-2 and TRBJ2-7; the D gene is possibly TRBD1 (5 bases). V gave up 8 bases and J gave up 3 bases, with 17 bases separating them. The CDR3 loop spans 14 amino acids. CDR1 is SGHTA, CDR2 FQGNSA, per germline. The CDR3: CASSRQKGNYEQYF. The CDR3, as DNA: TGTGCCAGCTCTCGACAGAAGGGTAACTACGAGCAGTACTTC.

This chain connects TRBV19 to TRBJ2-7, with a weak D call TRBD2 (5 bases). This CDR3 comprises 14 residues. CDR1 and CDR2 (germline): LNHDA, SQIVND (reference sequence). Trimming took 2 bases from V and 7 from J, leaving 15 bases between them. The DNA for the CDR3 is TGTGCCAGTAGTATACGCGGGCCCTCCGGTGAGCAGTACTTC. This encodes CASSIRGPSGEQYF.

This clone came up once. The chain links TRBV7-9 to TRBJ1-3; D ambiguous. Deletions cut 2 bases from V and 4 bases from J, with 6 bases between. CDR3 size: 13 residues. Germline CDR1 is SEHNR and CDR2 is FQNEAQ (reference sequence). CDR3 residues: CASSLIVGNTIYF. Here the CDR3 DNA reads TGTGCCAGCAGCTTAATAGTCGGAAACACCATATATTTT. The variable domain in full, completed from reference TRBV7-9 and TRBJ1-3, reads DTGVSQNPRHKITKRGQNVTFRCDPISEHNRLYWYRQTLGQGPEFLTYFQNEAQLEKSRLLSDRFSAERPKGSFSTLEIQRTEQGDSAMYLCASSLIVGNTIYFGEGSWLTVV.

On this clone itself: One end of the junction does not line up with germline, which may come from a read error. The identical CDR3 is also encoded by other nucleotide sequences in the sample. V is TRBV28 and J is TRBJ1-6; tentatively, D is TRBD1 (5 bases). This CDR3 comprises 14 residues. The germline V gene has CDR1 MDHEN and CDR2 SYDVKM. The CDR3 spells CASSSTGYNSPLHF. CDR3 in DNA: TGTGCCAGCAGTTCTACAGGTTATAATTCACCCCTCCATTTT.

The V and J genes are TRBV30 and TRBJ1-5; 7 bases agree with TRBD1. Germline CDR1 is GTSNPN and CDR2 is SVGIG (reference sequence). The CDR3 is 15 residues long. V shed 3 bases, J shed 3 bases, and the junction held 8 bases outside the gene matches. This CDR3 is CAWRAPGGYNQPQHF. The CDR3 coding sequence is TGTGCCTGGAGAGCACCAGGGGGTTACAATCAGCCCCAGCATTTT.

The chain joins TRBV5-6 to TRBJ2-7, with 8 nucleotides matching TRBD1. The CDR3 runs 16 residues. Germline assignment: CDR1 SGHDT and CDR2 YYEEEE. The V and J ends lost 3 bases and 0 bases, in that order; junction bases with no gene match: 8. CDR3: CASSSHPTGASYEQYF. The DNA for the CDR3 is TGTGCCAGCAGCTCTCATCCGACAGGGGCCTCCTACGAGCAGTACTTC.

This chain uses TRBV18 with TRBJ2-7; D is possibly TRBD2 (5 bases). There are 14 residues in the CDR3. V lost 2 bases and J lost 7, with 15 bases in between. Germline CDR1 and CDR2: KGHSH and LQKENI. The CDR3 loop reads CASSPLVTSSEQYF. The DNA for the CDR3 is TGTGCCAGCTCACCATTAGTAACTAGTTCGGAGCAGTACTTC.

The genes are TRBV6-1 and TRBJ1-5; D is uncertain. CDR1 MNHNS and CDR2 SASEGT come from the germline V gene. The V gene lost 1 base and the J gene lost 6 bases, with 7 bases spanning the gap. The CDR3 has 13 amino acids. CDR3 nucleotides: TGTGCCAGCAGTGAAGTTTTATTTCAGCCCCAGCATTTT. The encoded protein is CASSEVLFQPQHF.

The chain combines TRBV25-1 with TRBJ2-1; TRBD1 is a possible D gene (6 bases). CDR1 is MGHDK, CDR2 SYGVNS, per germline. V gave up 2 bases and J gave up 7 bases, with 15 bases separating them. The CDR3 extends over 15 amino acids. CDR3 loop: CASSETGFRVNEQFF. CDR3 DNA: TGTGCCAGCAGTGAAACAGGGTTTAGGGTGAATGAGCAGTTCTTC.

This sequence joins TRBV11-2 and TRBJ1-5; D not certain. This CDR3 has 15 residues. CDR1 is SGHAT, CDR2 FQNNGV, per germline. V lost 1 base and J lost 1, with 8 bases in between. Written as DNA, the CDR3 is TGTGCCAGCAGCTTAGGAACAAGAAGCAATCAGCCCCAGCATTTT. It encodes CASSLGTRSNQPQHF.

V and J are TRBV5-4 and TRBJ2-5; TRBD2 agrees at 12 bases. Germline assignment: CDR1 SGHNT and CDR2 YYREEE (reference sequence). This CDR3 comprises 16 residues. Losses at the gene ends were 4 bases for V and 2 bases for J; bases not matched to a gene: 6. The CDR3 sequence: CASSPQLAGGQETQYF. The CDR3 DNA is TGTGCCAGCAGCCCACAACTAGCGGGGGGACAAGAGACCCAGTACTTC.

This chain links TRBV5-1 with TRBJ1-2, with 8 bases lining up with TRBD1. The CDR3 is made up of 15 amino acids. The germline CDR1 and CDR2 sequences are SGHRS and YFSETQ. V lost 4 bases to trimming and J lost 6 bases; unmatched junction nucleotides: 11. CDR3 coding DNA: TGCGCCAGCAGCCATAGCGGACAGGGTGGGGATGGCTACACCTTC. Protein sequence: CASSHSGQGGDGYTF.